The clone carrying this T cell receptor beta chain was observed a single time. What it binds is unknown. A much larger clone sits a single nucleotide away, making a read error possible. This sample was included in a study of T cells in Graves' hyperthyroidism and ophthalmopathy. Study context: Before any treatment, at initial diagnosis, peripheral blood was collected. Findings and limits, study-wide: Patients with ophthalmopathy were separated from those with stable hyperthyroidism by a 13 V-J model. Blood also carried most thyroid clonotypes expanded above 0.001.

Germline CDR1 SGHRS, CDR2 YFSETQ. CDR3 length: 13 residues. The TCR beta CDR3 regions underwent amplification using RNA transcripts as the source. During a first-round RT-PCR of the TCR CDR3, the HTBI primer set was used. TCRdb re-derived calls from the multiplex PCR reads in MiXCR, one entry per CDR3 protein. The repertoire holds approximately 300,000 distinct CDR3 sequences, with about 15% as singletons. The chain couples TRBV5-1 to TRBJ2-7; D is unclear. The source of this sequence is a man aged 25 to 40 with Graves' hyperthyroidism. The sequencing input was blood. The CDR3 DNA reads as TGCGCCAGCAGTGGGCACCCCTCCTACGAGCCGTACTTC. Its translation: CASSGHPSYEPYF.